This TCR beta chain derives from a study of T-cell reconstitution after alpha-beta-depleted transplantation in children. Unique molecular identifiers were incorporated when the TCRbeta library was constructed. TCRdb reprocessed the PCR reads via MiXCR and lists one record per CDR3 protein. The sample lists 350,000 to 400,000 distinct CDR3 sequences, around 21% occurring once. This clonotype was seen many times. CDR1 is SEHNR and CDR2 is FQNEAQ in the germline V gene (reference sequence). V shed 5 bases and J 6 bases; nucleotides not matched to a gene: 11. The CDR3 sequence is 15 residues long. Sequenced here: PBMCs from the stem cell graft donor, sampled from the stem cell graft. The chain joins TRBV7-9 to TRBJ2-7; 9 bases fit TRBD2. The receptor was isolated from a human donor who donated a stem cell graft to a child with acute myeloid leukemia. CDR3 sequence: CASSPLAGFRGEQYF. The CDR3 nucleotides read TGTGCCAGCAGCCCTCTAGCGGGATTCCGAGGCGAGCAGTACTTC.